Presented here are 6 T cell receptor beta chains from one specimen sequenced in a study of cytomegalovirus exposure and HLA in healthy donors. This table comes from immunoSEQ multiplex PCR, and its TCRdb copy is limited to in-frame clones, with some not included. The table includes roughly 100,000 clones, around 83% detected once. The material sequenced was PBMCs. The receptors were gathered from a woman aged 18-30 years in good health and CMV-seropositive.

The chain combines TRBV19 with TRBJ1-1; TRBD1 matches at 7 bases. Germline V gives CDR1 LNHDA, CDR2 SQIVND (reference sequence). The CDR3 is 13 residues long. Trimming cost V 7 bases and J 9 bases; bases outside gene matches: 11. The CDR3 nucleotides read TGTGCCAGTAATACAGGGGAGAACCTTCAAGCTTTCTTT. Encoded protein: CASNTGENLQAFF.

This chain links TRBV19 with TRBJ2-7; TRBD1 matches at 11 bases. This CDR3 has 15 residues. The J segment lost 5 bases and the V segment lost 5 bases, leaving 8 bases of the junction unmatched. Germline CDR1 and CDR2: LNHDA and SQIVND (reference sequence). The CDR3 protein is CASSLAQDRGHEQYF. The CDR3 region has the DNA TGTGCCAGTAGTCTTGCGCAGGACAGGGGGCACGAGCAGTACTTC.

V is TRBV6-1 and J is TRBJ2-2; 7 nucleotides agree with TRBD1. V was pared by 6 bases and J by 1 base, with 2 bases of the junction left unmatched. The germline CDR1 and CDR2 sequences are MNHNS and SASEGT. The CDR3 is 14 amino acids. This CDR3 reads CASRRTGNTGELFF. The CDR3 region has the DNA TGTGCCAGCAGAAGGACAGGGAACACCGGGGAGCTGTTTTTT.

This sequence joins TRBV4-2 and TRBJ1-5, with 8 bases that match TRBD1. CDR3 length: 16 residues. Trimming took 4 bases from V and 13 from J; bases not matched to a gene: 18. CDR1 is LGHNA and CDR2 is YNFKEQ in the germline V gene. The CDR3 is CASSPGTGADDPPQHF. The CDR3 region has the DNA TGTGCCAGCAGCCCAGGGACAGGCGCCGACGATCCCCCTCAGCATTTT.

Only a few counts were recorded for this clone. Other DNA sequences in the sample encode the same CDR3. The chain carries TRBV10-3 and TRBJ2-7; a weak D match, TRBD2 (5 bases). CDR1 and CDR2 (germline): ENHRY, SYGVKD. Trimming shortened V by 4 bases and J by 1 base, and 5 bases separated the two germline ends. The CDR3 extends over 12 amino acids. CDR3 sequence (DNA): TGTGCCATCAGTGGGACTTCCTACGAGCAGTACTTC. Amino acid sequence: CAISGTSYEQYF.

The gene calls are TRBV5-6 and TRBJ1-1; D may be TRBD1 (6 bases). Germline values: CDR1 SGHDT, CDR2 YYEEEE. Trimming took off 4 bases at V and 5 bases at J, with 21 bases between the two ends. The CDR3 runs 16 residues. The CDR3 region has the DNA TGTGCCAGCAGCCCGGCGGGGGCAGGGAGAAGAACTGAAGCTTTCTTT. This gives the protein CASSPAGAGRRTEAFF.